The 12 T cell receptor beta chains given below trace back to one sample, sequenced in a study of blood T cell repertoires in COVID-19. Sequenced by immunoSEQ multiplex PCR; TCRdb stores in-frame clones only, minus some. The table records over 85,000 clones, about 85% of them present only once. The sequenced sample was peripheral blood. Every receptor here comes from a human donor in a cohort sampled during active COVID-19.

The chain has TRBV7-2 and TRBJ1-1, with unresolved D. The CDR3 extends over 12 amino acids. V dropped 5 bases and J dropped 2 bases, with 6 bases sitting between them. Germline V gene data show CDR1 as SGHTA and CDR2 as FQGNSA. This CDR3 is CASSIPNTEAFF. As DNA, the CDR3 is TGTGCCAGCAGCATCCCAAACACTGAAGCTTTCTTT.

The genes are TRBV4-1 and TRBJ2-6, with no clear D. Trimming removed 0 bases from V and 0 bases from J, with 9 bases in between. The germline gives CDR1 MGHRA, CDR2 YSYEKL. CDR3 length: 17 amino acids. As DNA, the CDR3 is TGCGCCAGCAGCCAAGATGGGCAGCTCTCTGGGGCCAACGTCCTGACTTTC. It is translated as CASSQDGQLSGANVLTF.

The chain uses TRBV28 and TRBJ1-1; the match to TRBD1 covers 9 bases. Unmatched junction bases numbered 4, after V lost 6 bases and J lost 8 bases. In germline, CDR1 is MDHEN, CDR2 SYDVKM. The CDR3 has 12 residues. The CDR3 spells CASSRGQGEAFF. The CDR3 bases are TGTGCCAGCAGCCGCGGACAGGGGGAAGCTTTCTTT.

This rearrangement joins TRBV19 to TRBJ2-6; a possible D gene is TRBD1 (6 bases). This CDR3 spans 15 amino acids. V lost 5 bases to trimming and J lost 3 bases, with 11 bases between them. The germline V gene has CDR1 LNHDA and CDR2 SQIVND (reference sequence). As DNA, the CDR3 is TGTGCCAGTAGTCTACAGGGCCGTGGGGCCAACGTCCTGACTTTC. Its protein is CASSLQGRGANVLTF.

The chain links TRBV19 to TRBJ2-1; 10 nucleotides line up with TRBD2. The germline gives CDR1 LNHDA, CDR2 SQIVND (reference sequence). Trimming took 7 bases from V and 6 from J; bases not matched to a gene: 9. This CDR3 has 15 residues. The CDR3 DNA sequence: TGTGCCAGTACCCGGACTAGCGGCCCCCTCAATGAGCAGTTCTTC. Translation gives CASTRTSGPLNEQFF. The full variable domain, completed using reference TRBV19 and TRBJ2-1, is DGGITQSPKYLFRKEGQNVTLSCEQNLNHDAMYWYRQDPGQGLRLIYYSQIVNDFQKGDIAEGYSVSREKKESFPLTVTSAQKNPTAFYLCASTRTSGPLNEQFFGPGTRLTVL.

The V call is TRBV7-2, the J call TRBJ1-4; D is undetermined. The CDR3 runs 13 residues. Germline V CDR1 and CDR2: SGHTA, FQGNSA. Between the trimmed V and J ends, which lost 1 base and 8 bases, there was a span of 8 bases. The CDR3 sequence is CASSLGEREKLFF. CDR3 nucleotide sequence: TGTGCCAGCAGCTTAGGGGAGCGGGAAAAACTGTTTTTT. Full variable domain (rest looked up from reference TRBV7-2 and TRBJ1-4): GAGVSQSPSNKVTEKGKDVELRCDPISGHTALYWYRQSLGQGLEFLIYFQGNSAPDKSGLPSDRFSAERTGGSVSTLTIQRTQQEDSAVYLCASSLGEREKLFFGSGTQLSVL.

The chain joins TRBV6-5 to TRBJ1-1; the D is unclear. Trimming pared 9 bases from V and 4 bases from J, leaving 12 bases between. Germline V CDR1 and CDR2: MNHEY, SVGAGI. This CDR3 comprises 12 residues. The CDR3 coding sequence is TGTGCCAGTTGGGAGGTGCTCACTGAAGCTTTCTTT. This codes for CASWEVLTEAFF.

The rearrangement links TRBV6-6 to TRBJ2-5; no definite D call. The ends were cut back, 5 bases at V and 3 bases at J, with 4 bases in the middle. The CDR3 extends over 11 amino acids. CDR1 and CDR2 from the germline V gene are MNHNY and SVGAGI (reference sequence). CDR3: CASSPKETQYF. The DNA of the CDR3 is TGTGCCAGCAGTCCTAAAGAGACCCAGTACTTC.

This chain joins TRBV28 and TRBJ1-2; 8 positions match TRBD1. The germline CDR1 and CDR2 sequences are MDHEN and SYDVKM. The V segment lost 5 bases and the J segment 4 bases; nucleotides outside the gene matches: 15. CDR3 length equals 17 residues. CDR3 sequence: CASSPNPGLQGGYGYTF. CDR3 DNA: TGTGCCAGCAGTCCTAACCCCGGTTTACAGGGGGGCTATGGCTACACCTTC.

This chain connects TRBV6-1 to TRBJ1-1, with D possibly being TRBD1 (5 bases). CDR1 MNHNS and CDR2 SASEGT come from the germline V gene. V was clipped by 1 base and J by 1 base, with 16 bases between them. This CDR3 has 17 residues. CDR3 residues: CASSEEWAGMANTEAFF. Here the CDR3 DNA reads TGTGCCAGCAGTGAAGAATGGGCAGGGATGGCGAACACTGAAGCTTTCTTT.

The CDR3 here is CASSLGFGQNTEAFF. For the CDR3, the DNA is TGCGCCAGCAGCTTGGGTTTCGGACAGAACACTGAAGCTTTCTTT. The chain couples TRBV5-1 to TRBJ1-1, with a weak D call TRBD1 (5 bases). Germline lookup yields CDR1 SGHRS and CDR2 YFSETQ. V lost 0 bases and J lost 1, with 10 bases in between. The CDR3 loop spans 15 amino acids.

V gene TRBV11-2 combines with J gene TRBJ2-7; D perhaps matches TRBD2 (5 bases). Germline assignment: CDR1 SGHAT and CDR2 FQNNGV. Trimming took off 1 base at V and 2 bases at J, with 21 bases between the two ends. The CDR3 runs 18 residues. The chain's CDR3 is CASSLASERAGGPYEQYF. The CDR3 nucleotides are TGTGCCAGCAGCTTAGCGTCCGAAAGGGCCGGAGGACCCTACGAGCAGTACTTC.